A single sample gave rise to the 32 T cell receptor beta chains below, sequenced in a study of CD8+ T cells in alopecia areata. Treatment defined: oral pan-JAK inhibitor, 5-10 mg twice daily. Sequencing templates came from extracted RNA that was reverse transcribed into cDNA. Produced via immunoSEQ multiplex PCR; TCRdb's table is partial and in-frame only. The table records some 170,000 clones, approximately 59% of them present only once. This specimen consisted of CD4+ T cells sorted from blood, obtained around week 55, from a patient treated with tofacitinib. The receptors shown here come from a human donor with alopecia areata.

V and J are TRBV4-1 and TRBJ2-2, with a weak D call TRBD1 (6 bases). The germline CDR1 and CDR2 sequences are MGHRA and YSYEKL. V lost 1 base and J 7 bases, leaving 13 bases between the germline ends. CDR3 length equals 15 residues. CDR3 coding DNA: TGCGCCAGCAGCCAAGGGGCCAAGGGACACGGGGAGCTGTTTTTT. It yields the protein CASSQGAKGHGELFF.

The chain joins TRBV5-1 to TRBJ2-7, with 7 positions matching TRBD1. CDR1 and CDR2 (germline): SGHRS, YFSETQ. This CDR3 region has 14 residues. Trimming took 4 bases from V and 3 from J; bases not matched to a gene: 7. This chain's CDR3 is CASSLRTGLYEQYF. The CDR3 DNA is TGCGCCAGCAGCCTACGGACAGGACTCTACGAGCAGTACTTC.

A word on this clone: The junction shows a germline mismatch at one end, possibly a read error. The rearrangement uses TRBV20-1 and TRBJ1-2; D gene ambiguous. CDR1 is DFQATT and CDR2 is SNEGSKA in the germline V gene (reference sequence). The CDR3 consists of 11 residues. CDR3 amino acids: CSASVQYVYTF. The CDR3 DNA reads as TGCAGTGCTAGTGTACAGTATGTCTACACCTTC.

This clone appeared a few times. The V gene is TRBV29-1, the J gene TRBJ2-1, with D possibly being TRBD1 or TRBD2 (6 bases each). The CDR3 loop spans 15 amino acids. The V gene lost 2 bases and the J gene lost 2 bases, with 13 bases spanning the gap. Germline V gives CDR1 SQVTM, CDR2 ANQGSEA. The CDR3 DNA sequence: TGCAGCGTTGAAATTCGTGGGGGGCCCTACAATGAGCAGTTCTTC. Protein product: CSVEIRGGPYNEQFF.

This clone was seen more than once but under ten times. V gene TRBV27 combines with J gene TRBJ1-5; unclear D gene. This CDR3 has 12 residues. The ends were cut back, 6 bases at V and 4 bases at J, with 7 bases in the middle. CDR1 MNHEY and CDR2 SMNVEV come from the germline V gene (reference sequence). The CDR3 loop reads CASSPTNQPQHF. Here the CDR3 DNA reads TGTGCCAGCAGCCCTACTAATCAGCCCCAGCATTTT.

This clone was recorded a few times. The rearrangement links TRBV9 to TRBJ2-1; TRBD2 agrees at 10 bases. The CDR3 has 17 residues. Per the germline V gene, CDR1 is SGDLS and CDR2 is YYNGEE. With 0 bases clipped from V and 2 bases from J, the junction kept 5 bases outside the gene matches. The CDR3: CASSVGASGGAYNEQFF. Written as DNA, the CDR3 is TGTGCCAGCAGCGTAGGGGCTAGCGGGGGCGCCTACAATGAGCAGTTCTTC.

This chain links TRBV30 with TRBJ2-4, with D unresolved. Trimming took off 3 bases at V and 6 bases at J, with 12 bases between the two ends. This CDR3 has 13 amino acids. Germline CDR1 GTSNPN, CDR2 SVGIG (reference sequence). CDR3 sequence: CAWSPSPGNIQYF. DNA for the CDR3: TGTGCCTGGAGCCCCAGCCCCGGAAACATTCAGTACTTC. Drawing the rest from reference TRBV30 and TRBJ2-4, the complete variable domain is SQTIHQWPATLVQPVGSPLSLECTVEGTSNPNLYWYRQAAGRGLQLLFYSVGIGQISSEVPQNLSASRPQDRQFILSSKKLLLSDSGFYLCAWSPSPGNIQYFGAGTRLSVL.

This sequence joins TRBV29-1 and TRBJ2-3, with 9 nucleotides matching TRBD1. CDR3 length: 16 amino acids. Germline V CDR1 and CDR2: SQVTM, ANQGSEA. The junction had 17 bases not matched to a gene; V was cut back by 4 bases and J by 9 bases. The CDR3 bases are TGCAGCGTTGCTCTGATGATGGGACAGGGAAAGGCGACGCAGTATTTT. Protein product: CSVALMMGQGKATQYF.

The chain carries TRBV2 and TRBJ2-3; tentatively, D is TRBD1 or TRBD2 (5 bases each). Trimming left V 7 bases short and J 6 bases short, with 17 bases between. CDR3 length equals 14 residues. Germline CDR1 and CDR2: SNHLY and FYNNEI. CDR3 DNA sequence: TGTGCCAGCACCGAGGGGCAACCCGGGGATACGCAGTATTTT. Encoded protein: CASTEGQPGDTQYF.

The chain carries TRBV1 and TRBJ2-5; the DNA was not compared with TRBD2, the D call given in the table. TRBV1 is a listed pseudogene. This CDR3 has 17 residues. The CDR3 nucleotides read TGCACCAGCAGCCACCGGGTAGCGGGGGACAGCCAAGAGACCCAGTACTTC. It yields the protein CTSSHRVAGDSQETQYF.

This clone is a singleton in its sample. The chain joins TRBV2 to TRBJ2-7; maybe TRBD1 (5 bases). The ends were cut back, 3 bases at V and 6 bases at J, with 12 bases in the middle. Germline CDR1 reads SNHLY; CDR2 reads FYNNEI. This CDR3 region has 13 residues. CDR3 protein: CASSELDNGEQYF. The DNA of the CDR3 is TGTGCCAGCAGTGAGCTGGACAATGGCGAGCAGTACTTC. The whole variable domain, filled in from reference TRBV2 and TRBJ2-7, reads EPEVTQTPSHQVTQMGQEVILRCVPISNHLYFYWYRQILGQKVEFLVSFYNNEISEKSEIFDDQFSVERPDGSNFTLKIRSTKLEDSAMYFCASSELDNGEQYFGPGTRLTVT.

The CDR3 DNA reads as TGTGCCACCAGTAAGGCAGGGACCGGGGAGCTGTTTTTT. Its translation is CATSKAGTGELFF. This chain uses TRBV15 with TRBJ2-2, with D possibly matching TRBD1 (5 bases). V dropped 6 bases and J dropped 5 bases, with 10 bases sitting between them. CDR1 and CDR2 (germline): LNHNV, YYDKDF (reference sequence). The CDR3 length is 13 residues.

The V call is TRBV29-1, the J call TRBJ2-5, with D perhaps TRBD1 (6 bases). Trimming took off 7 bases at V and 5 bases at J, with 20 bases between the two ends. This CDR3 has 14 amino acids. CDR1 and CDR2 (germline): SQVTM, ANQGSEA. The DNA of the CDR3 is TGCAGCGCGTACTCACAGGGTTGGAGCGAGACCCAGTACTTC. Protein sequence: CSAYSQGWSETQYF.

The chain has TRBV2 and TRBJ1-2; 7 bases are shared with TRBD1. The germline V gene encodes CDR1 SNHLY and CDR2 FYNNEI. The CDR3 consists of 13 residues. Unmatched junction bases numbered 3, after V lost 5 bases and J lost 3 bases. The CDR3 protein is CASSRDSYYGYTF. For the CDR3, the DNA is TGTGCCAGCAGTCGGGACAGCTACTATGGCTACACCTTC.

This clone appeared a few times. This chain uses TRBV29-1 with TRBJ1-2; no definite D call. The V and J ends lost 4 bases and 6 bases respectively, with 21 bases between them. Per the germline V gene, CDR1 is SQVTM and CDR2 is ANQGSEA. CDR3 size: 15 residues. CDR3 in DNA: TGCAGCGTTGCTGAAGGTTGGGGAAGTCAAAATGGCTACACCTTC. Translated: CSVAEGWGSQNGYTF.

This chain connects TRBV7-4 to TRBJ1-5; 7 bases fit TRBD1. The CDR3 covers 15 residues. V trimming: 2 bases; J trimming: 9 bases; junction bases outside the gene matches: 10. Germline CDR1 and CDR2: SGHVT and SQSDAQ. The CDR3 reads CASSLSETGPRPQHF. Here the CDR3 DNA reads TGTGCCAGCAGCTTATCTGAGACAGGGCCCCGGCCCCAGCATTTT. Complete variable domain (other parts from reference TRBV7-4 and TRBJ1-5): GAGVSQSPRYKVAKRGRDVALRCDSISGHVTLYWYRQTLGQGSEVLTYSQSDAQRDKSGRPSGRFSAERPERSVSTLKIQRTEQGDSAVYLCASSLSETGPRPQHFGDGTRLSIL.

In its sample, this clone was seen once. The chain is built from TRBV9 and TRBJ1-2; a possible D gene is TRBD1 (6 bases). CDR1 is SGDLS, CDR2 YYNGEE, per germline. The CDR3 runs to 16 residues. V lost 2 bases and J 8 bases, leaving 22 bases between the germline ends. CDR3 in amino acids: CASSVFSQRGAGGYTF. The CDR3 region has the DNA TGTGCCAGCAGCGTTTTCTCCCAGCGGGGGGCTGGAGGCTACACCTTC.

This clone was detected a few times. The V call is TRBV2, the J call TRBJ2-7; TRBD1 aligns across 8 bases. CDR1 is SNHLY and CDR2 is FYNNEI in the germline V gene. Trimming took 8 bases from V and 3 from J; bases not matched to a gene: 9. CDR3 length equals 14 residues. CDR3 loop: CASGQGPANYEQYF. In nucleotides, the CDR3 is TGTGCCAGCGGACAGGGCCCGGCCAACTACGAGCAGTACTTC.

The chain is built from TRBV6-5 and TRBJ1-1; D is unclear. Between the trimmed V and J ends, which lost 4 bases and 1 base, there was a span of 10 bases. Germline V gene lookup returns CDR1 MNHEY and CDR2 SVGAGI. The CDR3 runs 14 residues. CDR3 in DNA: TGTGCCAGCAGTTGGTCGGACGGGAACACTGAAGCTTTCTTT. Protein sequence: CASSWSDGNTEAFF.

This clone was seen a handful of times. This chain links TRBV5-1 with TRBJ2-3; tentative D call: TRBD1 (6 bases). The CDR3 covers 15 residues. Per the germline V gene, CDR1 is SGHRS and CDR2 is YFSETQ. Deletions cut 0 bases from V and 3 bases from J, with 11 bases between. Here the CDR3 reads CASSLDIGQTDTQYF. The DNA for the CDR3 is TGCGCCAGCAGCTTGGACATCGGACAGACAGATACGCAGTATTTT.

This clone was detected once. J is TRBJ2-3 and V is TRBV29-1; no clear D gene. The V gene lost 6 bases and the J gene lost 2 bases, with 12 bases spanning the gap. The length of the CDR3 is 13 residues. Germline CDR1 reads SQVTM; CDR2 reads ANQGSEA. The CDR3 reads CSVGDPYTDTQYF. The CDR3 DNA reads TGCAGCGTCGGTGACCCTTACACAGATACGCAGTATTTT.

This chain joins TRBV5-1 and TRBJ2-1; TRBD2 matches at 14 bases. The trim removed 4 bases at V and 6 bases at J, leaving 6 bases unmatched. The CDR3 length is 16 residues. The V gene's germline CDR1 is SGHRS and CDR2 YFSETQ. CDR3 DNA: TGCGCCAGCAGCCCCGGGACTAGCGGGGGCCTCAATGAGCAGTTCTTC. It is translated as CASSPGTSGGLNEQFF.

The CDR3 protein is CASSAGGDYGYTF. CDR3 DNA: TGTGCCAGCAGTGCAGGGGGGGACTATGGCTACACCTTC. This rearrangement joins TRBV6-5 to TRBJ1-2; 7 nucleotides align to TRBD1. This CDR3 is 13 amino acids long. The V gene's germline CDR1 is MNHEY and CDR2 SVGAGI. V lost 5 bases and J lost 3; bases outside the gene matches: 3.

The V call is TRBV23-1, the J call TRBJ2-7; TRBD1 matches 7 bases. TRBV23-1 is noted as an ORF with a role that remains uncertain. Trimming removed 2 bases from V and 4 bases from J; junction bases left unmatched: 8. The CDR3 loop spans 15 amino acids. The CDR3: CASSQPDREVYEQYF. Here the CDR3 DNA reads TGCGCCAGCAGTCAACCCGACAGGGAAGTATACGAGCAGTACTTC.

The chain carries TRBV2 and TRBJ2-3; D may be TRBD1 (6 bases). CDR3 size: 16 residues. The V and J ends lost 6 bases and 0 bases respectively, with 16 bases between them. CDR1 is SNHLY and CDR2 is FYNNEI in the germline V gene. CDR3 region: CASRGRQVISTDTQYF. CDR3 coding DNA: TGTGCCAGCAGGGGACGACAGGTTATTAGCACAGATACGCAGTATTTT.

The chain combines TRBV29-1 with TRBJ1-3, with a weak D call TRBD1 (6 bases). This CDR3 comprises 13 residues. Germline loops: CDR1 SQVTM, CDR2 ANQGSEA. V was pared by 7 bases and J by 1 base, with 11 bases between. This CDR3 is CSANTGSGNTIYF. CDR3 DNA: TGCAGCGCAAACACAGGGTCTGGAAACACCATATATTTT.

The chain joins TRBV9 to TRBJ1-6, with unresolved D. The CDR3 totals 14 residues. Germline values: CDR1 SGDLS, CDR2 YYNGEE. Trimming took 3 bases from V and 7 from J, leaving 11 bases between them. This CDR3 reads CASSAGWSNSPLHF. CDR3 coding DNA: TGTGCCAGCAGCGCAGGCTGGAGCAATTCACCCCTCCACTTT.

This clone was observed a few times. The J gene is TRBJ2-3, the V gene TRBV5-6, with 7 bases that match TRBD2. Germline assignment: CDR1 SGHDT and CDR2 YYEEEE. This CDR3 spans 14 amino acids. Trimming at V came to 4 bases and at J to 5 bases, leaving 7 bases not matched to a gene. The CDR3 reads CASSDASSGDTQYF. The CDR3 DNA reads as TGTGCCAGCAGCGACGCCTCTAGCGGAGATACGCAGTATTTT.

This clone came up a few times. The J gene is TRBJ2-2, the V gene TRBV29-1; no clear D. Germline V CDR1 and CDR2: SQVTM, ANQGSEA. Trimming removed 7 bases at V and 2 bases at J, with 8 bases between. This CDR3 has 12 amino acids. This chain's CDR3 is CSARPNTGELFF. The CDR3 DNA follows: TGCAGCGCAAGACCCAACACCGGGGAGCTGTTTTTT.

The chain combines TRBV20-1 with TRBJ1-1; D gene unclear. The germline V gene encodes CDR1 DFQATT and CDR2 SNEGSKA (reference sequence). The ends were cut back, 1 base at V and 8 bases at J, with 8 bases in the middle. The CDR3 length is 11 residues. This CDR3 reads CSARVPREAFF. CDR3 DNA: TGCAGTGCTAGAGTACCGCGCGAAGCTTTCTTT.

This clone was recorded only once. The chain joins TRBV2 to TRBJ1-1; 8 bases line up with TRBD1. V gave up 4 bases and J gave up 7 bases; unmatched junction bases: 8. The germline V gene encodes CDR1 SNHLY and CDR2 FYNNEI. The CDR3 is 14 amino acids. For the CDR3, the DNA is TGTGCCAGCAGTGGGAGGACAGGGTTGAGTGAAGCTTTCTTT. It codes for CASSGRTGLSEAFF.

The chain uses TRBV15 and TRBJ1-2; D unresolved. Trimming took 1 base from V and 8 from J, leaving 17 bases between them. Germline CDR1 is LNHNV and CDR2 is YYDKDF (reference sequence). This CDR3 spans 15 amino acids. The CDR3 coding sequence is TGTGCCACCAGCAGAGTTGGGTTTTCTCCGGGCGGCTACACCTTC. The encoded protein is CATSRVGFSPGGYTF.